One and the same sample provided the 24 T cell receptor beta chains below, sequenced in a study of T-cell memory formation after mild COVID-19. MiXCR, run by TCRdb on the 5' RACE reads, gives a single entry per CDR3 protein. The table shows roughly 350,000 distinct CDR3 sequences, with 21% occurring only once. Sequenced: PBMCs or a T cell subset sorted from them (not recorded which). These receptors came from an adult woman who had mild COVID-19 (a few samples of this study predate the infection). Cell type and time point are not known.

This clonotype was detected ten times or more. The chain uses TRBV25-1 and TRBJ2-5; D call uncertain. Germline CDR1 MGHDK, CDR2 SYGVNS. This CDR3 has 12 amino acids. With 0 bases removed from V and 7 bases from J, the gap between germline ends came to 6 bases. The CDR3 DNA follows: TGTGCCAGCAGTGAATATCCAGGGACCCAGTACTTC. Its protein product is CASSEYPGTQYF.

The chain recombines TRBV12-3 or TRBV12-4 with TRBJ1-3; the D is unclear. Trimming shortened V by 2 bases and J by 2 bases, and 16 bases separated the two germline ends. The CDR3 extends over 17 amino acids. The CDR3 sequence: CASSLLSATGAGNTIYF. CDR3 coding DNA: TGTGCCAGCAGTTTACTCTCCGCCACTGGGGCTGGAAACACCATATATTTT.

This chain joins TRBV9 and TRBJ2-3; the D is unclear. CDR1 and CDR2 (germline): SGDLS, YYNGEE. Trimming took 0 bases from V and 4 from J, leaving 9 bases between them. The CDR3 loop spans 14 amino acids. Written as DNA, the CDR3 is TGTGCCAGCAGCGTAGTGTTTTCGGCAGATACGCAGTATTTT. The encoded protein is CASSVVFSADTQYF.

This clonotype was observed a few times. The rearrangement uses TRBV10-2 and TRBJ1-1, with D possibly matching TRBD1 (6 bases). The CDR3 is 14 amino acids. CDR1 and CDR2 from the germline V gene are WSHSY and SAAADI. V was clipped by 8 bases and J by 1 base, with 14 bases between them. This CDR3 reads CASRAGQQNTEAFF. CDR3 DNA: TGCGCCAGCCGGGCGGGACAACAGAACACTGAAGCTTTCTTT.

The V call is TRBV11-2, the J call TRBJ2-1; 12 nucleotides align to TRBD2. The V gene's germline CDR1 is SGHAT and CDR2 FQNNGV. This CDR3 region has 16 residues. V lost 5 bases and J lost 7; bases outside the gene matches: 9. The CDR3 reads CASSRLAGGPRNEQFF. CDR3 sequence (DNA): TGTGCCAGCAGCCGCCTAGCGGGAGGGCCTAGGAATGAGCAGTTCTTC.

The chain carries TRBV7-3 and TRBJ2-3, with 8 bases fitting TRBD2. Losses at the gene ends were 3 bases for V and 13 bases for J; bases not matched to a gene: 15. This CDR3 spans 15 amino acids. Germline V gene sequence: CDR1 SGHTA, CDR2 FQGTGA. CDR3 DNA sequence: TGTGCCAGCAGCTTTGAAATGCTAGCGGGCATACCAAAGTATTTT. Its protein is CASSFEMLAGIPKYF.

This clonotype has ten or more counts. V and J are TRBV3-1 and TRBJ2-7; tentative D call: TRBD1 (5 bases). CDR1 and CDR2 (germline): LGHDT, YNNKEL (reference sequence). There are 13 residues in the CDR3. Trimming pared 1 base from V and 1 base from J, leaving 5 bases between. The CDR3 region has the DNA TGTGCCAGCAGCCAAGGGACATCCTACGAGCAGTACTTC. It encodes CASSQGTSYEQYF.

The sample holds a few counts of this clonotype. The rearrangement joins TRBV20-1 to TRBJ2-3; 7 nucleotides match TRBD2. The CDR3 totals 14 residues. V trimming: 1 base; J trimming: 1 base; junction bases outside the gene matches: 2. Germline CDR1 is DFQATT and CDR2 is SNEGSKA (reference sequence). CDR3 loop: CSARVTSGTDTQYF. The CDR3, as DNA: TGCAGTGCTAGAGTCACTAGCGGCACAGATACGCAGTATTTT.

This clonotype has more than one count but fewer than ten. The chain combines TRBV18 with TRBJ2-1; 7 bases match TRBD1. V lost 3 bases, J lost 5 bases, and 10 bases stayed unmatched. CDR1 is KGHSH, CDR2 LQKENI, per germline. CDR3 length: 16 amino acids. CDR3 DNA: TGTGCCAGCTCACCTTCCCTAGACAGGGTCGACAATGAGCAGTTCTTC. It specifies CASSPSLDRVDNEQFF.

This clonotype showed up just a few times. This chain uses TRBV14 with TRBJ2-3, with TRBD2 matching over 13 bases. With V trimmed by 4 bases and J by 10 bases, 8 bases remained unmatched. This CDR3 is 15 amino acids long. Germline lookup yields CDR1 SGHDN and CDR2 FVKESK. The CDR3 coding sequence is TGTGCCAGCAGCCGCCGACTAGCGGGAGGCTCGGCGCAGTATTTT. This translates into CASSRRLAGGSAQYF.

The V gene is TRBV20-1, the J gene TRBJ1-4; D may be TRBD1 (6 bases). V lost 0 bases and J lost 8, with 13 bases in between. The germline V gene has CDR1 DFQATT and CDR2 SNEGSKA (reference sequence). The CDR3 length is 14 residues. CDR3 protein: CSARDGQRGEKLFF. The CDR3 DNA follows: TGCAGTGCTAGAGACGGACAGCGAGGGGAAAAACTGTTTTTT.

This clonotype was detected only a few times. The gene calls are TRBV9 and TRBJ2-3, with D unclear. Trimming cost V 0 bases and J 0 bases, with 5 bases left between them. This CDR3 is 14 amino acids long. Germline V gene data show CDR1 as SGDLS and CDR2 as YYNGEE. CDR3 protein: CASSVGVSTDTQYF. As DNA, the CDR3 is TGTGCCAGCAGCGTAGGGGTCAGCACAGATACGCAGTATTTT.

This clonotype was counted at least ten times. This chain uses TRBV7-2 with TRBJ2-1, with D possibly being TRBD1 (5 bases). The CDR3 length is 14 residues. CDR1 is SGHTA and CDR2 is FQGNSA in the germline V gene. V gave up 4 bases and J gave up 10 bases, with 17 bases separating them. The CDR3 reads CASSSSHKGLEQFF. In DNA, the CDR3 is TGTGCCAGCAGCTCTTCCCACAAGGGGTTGGAGCAGTTCTTC.

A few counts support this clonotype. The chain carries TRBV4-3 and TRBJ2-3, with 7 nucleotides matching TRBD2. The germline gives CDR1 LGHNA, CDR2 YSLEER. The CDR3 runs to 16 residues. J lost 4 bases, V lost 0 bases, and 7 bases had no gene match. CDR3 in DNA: TGCGCCAGCAGCCAAGATCATAGCGGGTTTGCAGATACGCAGTATTTT. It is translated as CASSQDHSGFADTQYF.

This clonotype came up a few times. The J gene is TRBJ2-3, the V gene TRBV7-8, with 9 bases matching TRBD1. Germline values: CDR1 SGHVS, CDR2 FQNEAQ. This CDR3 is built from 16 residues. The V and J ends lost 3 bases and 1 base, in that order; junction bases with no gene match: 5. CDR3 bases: TGTGCCAGCAGCTTGAGACAGGGGGTGGGCACAGATACGCAGTATTTT. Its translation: CASSLRQGVGTDTQYF.

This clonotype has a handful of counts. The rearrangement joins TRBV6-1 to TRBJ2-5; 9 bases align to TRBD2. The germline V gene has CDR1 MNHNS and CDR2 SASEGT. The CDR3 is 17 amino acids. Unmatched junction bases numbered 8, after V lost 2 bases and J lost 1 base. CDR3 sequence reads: CASSETNSGGLQETQYF. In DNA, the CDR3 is TGTGCCAGCAGTGAAACTAACAGCGGGGGGCTCCAAGAGACCCAGTACTTC.

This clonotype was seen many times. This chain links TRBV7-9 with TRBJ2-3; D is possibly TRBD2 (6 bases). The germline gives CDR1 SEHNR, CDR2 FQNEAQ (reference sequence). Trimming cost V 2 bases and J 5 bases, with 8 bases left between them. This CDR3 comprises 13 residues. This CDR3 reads CASSLSGGDTQYF. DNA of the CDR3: TGTGCCAGCAGCTTATCCGGGGGAGATACGCAGTATTTT. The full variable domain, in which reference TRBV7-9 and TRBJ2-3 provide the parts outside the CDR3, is DTGVSQNPRHKITKRGQNVTFRCDPISEHNRLYWYRQTLGQGPEFLTYFQNEAQLEKSRLLSDRFSAERPKGSFSTLEIQRTEQGDSAMYLCASSLSGGDTQYFGPGTRLTVL.

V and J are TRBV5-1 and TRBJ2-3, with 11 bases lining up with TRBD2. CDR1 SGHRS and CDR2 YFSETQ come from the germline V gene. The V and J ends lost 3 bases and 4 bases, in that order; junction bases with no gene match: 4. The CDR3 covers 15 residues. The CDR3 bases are TGCGCCAGCAGCTCGACTAGCGGGAAAGCAGATACGCAGTATTTT. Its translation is CASSSTSGKADTQYF.

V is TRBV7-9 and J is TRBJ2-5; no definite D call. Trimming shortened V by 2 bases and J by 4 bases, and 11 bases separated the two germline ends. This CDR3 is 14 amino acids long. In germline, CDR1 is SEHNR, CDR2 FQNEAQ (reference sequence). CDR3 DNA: TGTGCCAGCAGCTTATCCTGGCTCGGAGAGACCCAGTACTTC. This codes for CASSLSWLGETQYF.

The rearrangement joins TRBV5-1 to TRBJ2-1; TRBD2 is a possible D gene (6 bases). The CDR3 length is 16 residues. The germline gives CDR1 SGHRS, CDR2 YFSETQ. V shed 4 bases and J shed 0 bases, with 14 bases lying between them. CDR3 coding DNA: TGCGCCAGCAGCCTTGTAGCGGATATCTCCTACAATGAGCAGTTCTTC. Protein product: CASSLVADISYNEQFF.

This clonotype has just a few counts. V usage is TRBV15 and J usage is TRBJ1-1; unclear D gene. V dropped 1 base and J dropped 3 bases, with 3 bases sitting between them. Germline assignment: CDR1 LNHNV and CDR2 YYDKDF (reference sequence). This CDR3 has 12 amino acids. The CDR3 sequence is CATSRGYTEAFF. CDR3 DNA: TGTGCCACCAGCAGAGGATACACTGAAGCTTTCTTT. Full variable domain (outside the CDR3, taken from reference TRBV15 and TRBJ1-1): DAMVIQNPRYQVTQFGKPVTLSCSQTLNHNVMYWYQQKSSQAPKLLFHYYDKDFNNEADTPDNFQSRRPNTSFCFLDIRSPGLGDTAMYLCATSRGYTEAFFGQGTRLTVV.

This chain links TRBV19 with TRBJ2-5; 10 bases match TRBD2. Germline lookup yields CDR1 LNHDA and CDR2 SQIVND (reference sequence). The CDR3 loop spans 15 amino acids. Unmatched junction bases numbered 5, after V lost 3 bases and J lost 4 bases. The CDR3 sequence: CASSILAGVRETQYF. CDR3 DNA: TGTGCCAGTAGTATTCTAGCGGGGGTCCGAGAGACCCAGTACTTC. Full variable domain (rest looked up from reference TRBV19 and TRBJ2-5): DGGITQSPKYLFRKEGQNVTLSCEQNLNHDAMYWYRQDPGQGLRLIYYSQIVNDFQKGDIAEGYSVSREKKESFPLTVTSAQKNPTAFYLCASSILAGVRETQYFGPGTRLLVL.

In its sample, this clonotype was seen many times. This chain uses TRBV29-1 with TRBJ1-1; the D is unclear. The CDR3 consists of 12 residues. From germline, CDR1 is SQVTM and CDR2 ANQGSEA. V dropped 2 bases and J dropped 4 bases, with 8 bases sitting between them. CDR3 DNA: TGCAGCGTTGAACTCCCGGGCACTGAAGCTTTCTTT. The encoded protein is CSVELPGTEAFF.

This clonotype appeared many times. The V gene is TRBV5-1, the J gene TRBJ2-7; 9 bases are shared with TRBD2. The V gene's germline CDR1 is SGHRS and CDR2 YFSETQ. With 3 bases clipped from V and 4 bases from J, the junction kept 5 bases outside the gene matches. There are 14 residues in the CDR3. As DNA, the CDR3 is TGCGCCAGCAGCTCCAGCGGGGGGATTTACGAGCAGTACTTC. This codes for CASSSSGGIYEQYF.